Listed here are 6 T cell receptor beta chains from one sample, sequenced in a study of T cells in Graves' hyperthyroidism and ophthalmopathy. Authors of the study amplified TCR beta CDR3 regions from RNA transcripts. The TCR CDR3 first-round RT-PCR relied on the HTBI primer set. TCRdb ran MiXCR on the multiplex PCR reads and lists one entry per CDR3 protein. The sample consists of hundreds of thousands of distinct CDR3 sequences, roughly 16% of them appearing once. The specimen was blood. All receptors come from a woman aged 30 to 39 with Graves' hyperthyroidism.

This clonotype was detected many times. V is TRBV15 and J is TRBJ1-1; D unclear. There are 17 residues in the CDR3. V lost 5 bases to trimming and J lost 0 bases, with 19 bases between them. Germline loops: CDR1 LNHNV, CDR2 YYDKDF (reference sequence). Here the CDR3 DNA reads TGTGCCACCAGCCCGCGCCTCGGTGGACTCATGAACACTGAAGCTTTCTTT. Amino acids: CATSPRLGGLMNTEAFF.

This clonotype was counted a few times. CDR3 coding DNA: TGTGCCAGCAGCGTAGAAGTGGTAGGGTTGGGCACTGAAGCTTTCTTT. Amino acids: CASSVEVVGLGTEAFF. The chain carries TRBV9 and TRBJ1-1, with D hard to call. This CDR3 has 16 amino acids. CDR1 is SGDLS and CDR2 is YYNGEE in the germline V gene. V was shortened by 0 bases and J by 4 bases, with 16 bases between the two germline ends.

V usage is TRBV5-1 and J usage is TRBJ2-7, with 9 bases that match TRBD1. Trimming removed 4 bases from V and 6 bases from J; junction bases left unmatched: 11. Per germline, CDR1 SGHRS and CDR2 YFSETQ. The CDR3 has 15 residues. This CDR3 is CASSPDGTGMIEQYF. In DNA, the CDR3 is TGCGCCAGCAGCCCGGATGGGACAGGGATGATCGAGCAGTACTTC.

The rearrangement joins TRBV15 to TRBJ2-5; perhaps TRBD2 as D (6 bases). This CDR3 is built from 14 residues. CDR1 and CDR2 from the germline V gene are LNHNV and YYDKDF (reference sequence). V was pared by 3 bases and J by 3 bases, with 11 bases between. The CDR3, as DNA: TGTGCCACCAGCAGGGGCGGGGAAAAAGAGACCCAGTACTTC. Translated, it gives CATSRGGEKETQYF.

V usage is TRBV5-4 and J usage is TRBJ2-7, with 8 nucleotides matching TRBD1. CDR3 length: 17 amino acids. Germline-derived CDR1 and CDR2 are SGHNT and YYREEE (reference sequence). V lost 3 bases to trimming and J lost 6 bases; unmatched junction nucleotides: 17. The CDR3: CASSSSGGGWTNAEQYF. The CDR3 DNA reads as TGTGCCAGCAGCTCTTCAGGGGGCGGATGGACCAATGCCGAGCAGTACTTC.

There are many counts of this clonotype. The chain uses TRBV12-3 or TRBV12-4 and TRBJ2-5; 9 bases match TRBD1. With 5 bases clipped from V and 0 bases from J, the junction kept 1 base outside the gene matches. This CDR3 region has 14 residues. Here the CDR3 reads CASSDRGYQETQYF. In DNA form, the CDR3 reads TGTGCCAGCAGTGACAGGGGGTACCAAGAGACCCAGTACTTC.